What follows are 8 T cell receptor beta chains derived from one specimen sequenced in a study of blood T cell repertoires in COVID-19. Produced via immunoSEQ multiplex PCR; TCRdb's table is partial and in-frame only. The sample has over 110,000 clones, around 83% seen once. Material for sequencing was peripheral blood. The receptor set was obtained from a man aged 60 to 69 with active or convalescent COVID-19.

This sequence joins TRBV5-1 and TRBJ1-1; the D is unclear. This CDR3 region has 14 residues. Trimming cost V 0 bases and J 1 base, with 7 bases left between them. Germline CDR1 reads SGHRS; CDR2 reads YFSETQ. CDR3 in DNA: TGCGCCAGCAGCTTGGGAGGGCCGAACACTGAAGCTTTCTTT. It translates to CASSLGGPNTEAFF.

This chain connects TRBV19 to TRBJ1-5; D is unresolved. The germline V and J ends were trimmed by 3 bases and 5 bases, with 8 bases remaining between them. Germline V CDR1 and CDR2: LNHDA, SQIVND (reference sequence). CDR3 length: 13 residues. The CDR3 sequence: CASSITEYQPQHF. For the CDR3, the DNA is TGTGCCAGTAGTATTACAGAGTATCAGCCCCAGCATTTT.

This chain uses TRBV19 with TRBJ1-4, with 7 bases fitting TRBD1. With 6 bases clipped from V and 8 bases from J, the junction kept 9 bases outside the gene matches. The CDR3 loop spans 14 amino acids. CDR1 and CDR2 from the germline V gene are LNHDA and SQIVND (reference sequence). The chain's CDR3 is CASRSRGREEKLFF. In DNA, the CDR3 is TGTGCCAGTAGATCAAGGGGGCGCGAAGAAAAACTGTTTTTT.

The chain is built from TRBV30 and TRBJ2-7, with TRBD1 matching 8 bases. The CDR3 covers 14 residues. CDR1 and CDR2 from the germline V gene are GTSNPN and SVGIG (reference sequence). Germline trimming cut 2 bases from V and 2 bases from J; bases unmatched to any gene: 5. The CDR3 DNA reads TGTGCCTGGAGTAAACCGGGACAGGCCTACGAGCAGTACGTC. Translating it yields CAWSKPGQAYEQYV.

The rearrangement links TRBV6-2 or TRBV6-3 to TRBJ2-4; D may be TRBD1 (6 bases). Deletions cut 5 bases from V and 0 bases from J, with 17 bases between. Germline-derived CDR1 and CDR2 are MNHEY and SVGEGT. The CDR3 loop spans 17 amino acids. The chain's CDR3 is CASSPPLQGLAKNIQYF. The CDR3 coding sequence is TGTGCCAGCAGTCCACCGTTACAGGGCTTAGCCAAAAACATTCAGTACTTC.

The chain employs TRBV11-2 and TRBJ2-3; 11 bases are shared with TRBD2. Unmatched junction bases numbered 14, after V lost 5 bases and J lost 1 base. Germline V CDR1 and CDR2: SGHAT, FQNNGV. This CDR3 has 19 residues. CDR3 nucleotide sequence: TGTGCCAGCAGCCCGCTACAGGGACTAGCGGCTCCCCGCACAGATACGCAGTATTTT. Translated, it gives CASSPLQGLAAPRTDTQYF.

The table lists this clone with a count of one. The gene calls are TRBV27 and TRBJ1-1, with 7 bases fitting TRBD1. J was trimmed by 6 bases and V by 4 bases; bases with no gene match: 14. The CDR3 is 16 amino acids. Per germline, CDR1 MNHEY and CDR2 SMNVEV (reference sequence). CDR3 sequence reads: CASSSKQGPLLAEAFF. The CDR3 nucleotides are TGTGCCAGCAGTTCCAAACAGGGGCCGCTTTTAGCTGAAGCTTTCTTT.

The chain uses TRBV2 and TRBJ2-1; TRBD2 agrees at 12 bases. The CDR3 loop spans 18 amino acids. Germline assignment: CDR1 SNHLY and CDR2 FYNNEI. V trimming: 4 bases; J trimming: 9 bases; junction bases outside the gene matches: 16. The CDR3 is CASSGPSPLAGGRREQFF. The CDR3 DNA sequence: TGTGCCAGCAGTGGCCCCTCCCCACTAGCGGGAGGAAGGCGTGAGCAGTTCTTC.